A selection of T cell receptor beta chains follows, all from one sample in a study of control samples from healthy donors and cancer patients. Assay: immunoSEQ multiplex PCR; the TCRdb copy retains only in-frame clones and omits some. The sample records about 270,000 clones, over 75% being singletons. The sequenced sample was PBMCs. These receptors were collected from a woman aged 60-70 years with lung cancer. Each CDR3 is given with its conserved first and last residue. The D gene is left open where the match is weak. Not all rows give a size; the values are once, few, many and, for expanded clones, a class.

clone_size	d_call	v_call	j_call	cdr3_nt	cdr3_aa
.	.	TRBV11-2	TRBJ2-5	TGTGCCAGCAGCTTACTGCCTAGCCGAGAAAAAGAGACCCAGTACTTC	CASSLLPSREKETQYF
few	TRBD2	TRBV28	TRBJ2-1	TGTGCCAGCAAGGGCCCTCGGCGGGAGATAGGTCCCCATGAGCAGTTCTTC	CASKGPRREIGPHEQFF
.	TRBD1	TRBV9	TRBJ2-3	TGTGCCAGCAGCCCACGGACAGGCCCGCCTAGCACAGATACGCAGTATTTT	CASSPRTGPPSTDTQYF
.	TRBD1	TRBV19	TRBJ1-4	TGTGCCACCGCGGGACAGGGTAAAGAAAAACTGTTTTTT	CATAGQGKEKLFF
.	.	TRBV10-3	TRBJ2-7	TGTGCCATCAGTGAACAAACAGGGACCTACGAGCAGTACTTC	CAISEQTGTYEQYF
.	.	TRBV6-6	TRBJ2-5	TGTGCCAGCAGTTTCCCGGGGAGGGAGACCCAGTACTTC	CASSFPGRETQYF
.	.	TRBV9	TRBJ2-6	TGTGCCAGCAGCCCCCCAGGGGCTGGGGCCAACGTCCTGACTTTC	CASSPPGAGANVLTF
.	TRBD1	TRBV7-3	TRBJ2-2	TGTGCCAGCAGCCCTGACAGGGACACCGGGGAGCTGTTTTTT	CASSPDRDTGELFF
.	TRBD2	TRBV5-1	TRBJ2-5	TGCGCCAGCAGCTTGGAGTCCGGGGGGCAAGAGACCCAGTACTTC	CASSLESGGQETQYF
.	TRBD1	TRBV14	TRBJ2-7	TGTGCCAGCAGCCAAGATTTCGACAGGGGCTACGAGCAGTACTTC	CASSQDFDRGYEQYF
.	TRBD1	TRBV11-3	TRBJ2-5	TGTGCCAGCAGCTCTCCGGGACAGGGGGCTCAAGAGACCCAGTACTTC	CASSSPGQGAQETQYF
.	TRBD1	TRBV3-1/TRBV3-2	TRBJ1-1	TGTGCCAGCAGCCACCAGGACAGGGCGGCTGAAGCTTTCTTT	CASSHQDRAAEAFF
.	TRBD2	TRBV5-1	TRBJ2-3	TGCGCCAGCAGCTTGGTCCCTAGCGGAATCACAGATACGCAGTATTTT	CASSLVPSGITDTQYF
.	.	TRBV25-1	TRBJ1-2	TGTGCCAGCAGTCCCGGGGCGAGCTCGGGCTACACCTTC	CASSPGASSGYTF
.	.	TRBV5-4	TRBJ2-2	TGTGCCAGCAGCCCATCCCAACAATTGAACACCGGGGAGCTGTTTTTT	CASSPSQQLNTGELFF
.	.	TRBV6-6	TRBJ1-2	TGTGCCAGCAGTTACGCCTCCCGGGGGGACGGCTACACCTTC	CASSYASRGDGYTF
.	TRBD2	TRBV5-1	TRBJ2-3	TGCGCCAGCAGCCTGGATAGCGGGTTTAGCACAGATACGCAGTATTTT	CASSLDSGFSTDTQYF
.	TRBD2	TRBV9	TRBJ2-2	TGTGCCAGCAGCCTACTAGCGGGACTGGCCGGGGAGCTGTTTTTT	CASSLLAGLAGELFF
.	.	TRBV9	TRBJ2-7	TGTGCCAGCAGCGACCCAAGCTCCTACGAGCAGTACTTC	CASSDPSSYEQYF
.	.	TRBV5-6	TRBJ1-1	TGTGCCAGCAGCTTGGGGAGCGAAGCTTTCTTT	CASSLGSEAFF
few	.	TRBV27	TRBJ1-1	TGTGCCAGCAGTGACGAAGACCGGAGCCCGGTACCGATGAACACTGAAGCTTTCTTT	CASSDEDRSPVPMNTEAFF
.	.	TRBV5-1	TRBJ1-2	TGCGCCAGCAGCCTCTCTCAAGGGGCTTGGGATGTCTATGGCTACACCTTC	CASSLSQGAWDVYGYTF
.	.	TRBV28	TRBJ1-2	TGTGCCAGCAGTTTATGGTGGTTAGGGGGTTCAAACTATGGCTACACCTTC	CASSLWWLGGSNYGYTF
.	.	TRBV6-2/TRBV6-3	TRBJ2-7	TGTGCCAGCAGTTTGGGTGGAGGTTCCCCATCCTACGAGCAGTACTTC	CASSLGGGSPSYEQYF
.	.	TRBV7-2	TRBJ1-2	TGTGCCAGCAGCTTGGGAGCAGGCGACTATGGCTACACCTTC	CASSLGAGDYGYTF
once	.	TRBV3-1/TRBV3-2	TRBJ1-1	TGTGCCAGCAGCCAAGTTGCCAACACTGAAGCTTTCTTT	CASSQVANTEAFF
once	.	TRBV2	TRBJ2-7	TGTGCCAGCAGTGAAGCGCTTATCTCAGGGCCCTACGAGCAGTACTTC	CASSEALISGPYEQYF
once	.	TRBV9	TRBJ2-2	TGTGCCAGCAGCCTAGACCGTGGGGAGCTGTTTTTT	CASSLDRGELFF
.	TRBD1	TRBV19	TRBJ1-1	TGTGCCAGTAGTCTCGGCGCAGGGGGCGCGGACACTGAAGCTTTCTTT	CASSLGAGGADTEAFF
.	.	TRBV19	TRBJ1-4	TGTGCCAGTAATGAACTAACTAATGAAAAACTGTTTTTT	CASNELTNEKLFF
.	.	TRBV6-5	TRBJ1-5	TGTGCCAGCATTAGAGGGGGGAGCAATCAGCCCCAGCATTTT	CASIRGGSNQPQHF
.	TRBD1	TRBV7-8	TRBJ1-2	TGTGCCAGCAGCTTACGCTTCAGGGGGAAGGTGTTCGGGTATGGCTACACCTTC	CASSLRFRGKVFGYGYTF
.	.	TRBV9	TRBJ2-1	TGTGCCAGCAGCGTGGGGGGAGACTCCTACAATGAGCAGTTCTTC	CASSVGGDSYNEQFF
.	TRBD1	TRBV11-1	TRBJ2-2	TGTGCCAGCAGTCAGGGACAGGGGTACACCGGGGAGCTGTTTTTT	CASSQGQGYTGELFF
.	.	TRBV5-6	TRBJ2-7	TGTGCCAGCAGCTTGGCTTTCCGGGACCCGGCCTACGAGCAGTACTTC	CASSLAFRDPAYEQYF
.	.	TRBV28	TRBJ1-6	TGTGCCAGCAGCCCCCCTCAGTTTAATTCACCCCTCCACTTT	CASSPPQFNSPLHF
.	TRBD1	TRBV5-1	TRBJ2-2	TGCGCCAGCAGCCCCGGGACAGCGACCGGGGAGCTGTTTTTT	CASSPGTATGELFF
.	TRBD1	TRBV28	TRBJ1-4	TGTGCCAGCAGTTTAGGGAATAACAGGGGGGGAAAACTGTTTTTT	CASSLGNNRGGKLFF
.	.	TRBV6-1	TRBJ1-2	TGTGCCAGCAGTGAAAGTCAGGCGCATGGCTACACCTTC	CASSESQAHGYTF
.	.	TRBV30	TRBJ2-5	TGTGCCTGGAGAGCTCAGGGATTGGGGACCCAGTACTTC	CAWRAQGLGTQYF
.	.	TRBV6-5	TRBJ2-5	TGTGCCAGCAGTTACGGTTGGAGGGCCGACAAAGAGACCCAGTACTTC	CASSYGWRADKETQYF